The entry below gives a single T cell receptor (beta chain) sequence along with its context. This sample is part of a study of blood T cell repertoires in COVID-19. TCRdb's copy holds only in-frame clones and misses some; the assay was immunoSEQ multiplex PCR. The sample records some 250,000 clones, over 75% being singletons. CDR1 is KGHSH, CDR2 LQKENI, per germline. V was trimmed by 3 bases and J by 4 bases, leaving 12 bases between them. The CDR3 spans 14 residues. The sequence was obtained from a human donor in a cohort sampled during active COVID-19. Sequenced input: peripheral blood. The chain couples TRBV18 to TRBJ1-2; D might be TRBD1 (6 bases). CDR3 region: CASSPPTGTYGYTF. CDR3 in DNA: TGTGCCAGCTCACCCCCGACAGGAACCTATGGCTACACCTTC.